The clone carrying this T cell receptor (beta chain) was seen a few times. Sequenced by immunoSEQ multiplex PCR; TCRdb stores in-frame clones only, minus some. The profile shows approximately 90,000 clones, approximately 89% of them singletons. The sample comes from a study of blood T cell repertoires in COVID-19. Across the study: Sample material is recorded as cDNA or gDNA derived from T cells, B-cell-depleted T cells, or PBMCs.

Trimming left V 1 base short and J 6 bases short, with 11 bases between. The CDR3 runs 14 residues. Looked up from germline, CDR1 is SGDLS and CDR2 is YYNGEE. The gene calls are TRBV9 and TRBJ1-5, with D unclear. Sequencing was carried out using peripheral blood. This sequence originates from a human donor in a cohort sampled during active COVID-19. The CDR3 nucleotides read TGTGCCAGCAGCGTATCGCCTACTGGTCAGCCCCAGCATTTT. Its translation is CASSVSPTGQPQHF.